A selection of T cell receptor beta chains follows, all from one sample in a study of blood T cells in healthy people across ages. Using its own MiXCR run on the 5' RACE reads, TCRdb lists one record per CDR3 protein. The data contain hundreds of thousands of distinct CDR3 sequences, around 36% of them singletons. The source material was blood. These receptor sequences come from a man between 18 and 29 years old in good health. CDR3s include the opening cysteine and the closing phenylalanine or tryptophan. D genes are given only for firm matches. Expanded clones are given a class, and other clones once, few, many or no size at all.

clone_size | d_call | j_call | v_call | cdr3_nt | cdr3_aa
NA | TRBD2 | TRBJ2-1 | TRBV27 | TGTGCCAGCAGTTCCCGACTAGCCGGGCCCTACAATGAGCAGTTCTTC | CASSSRLAGPYNEQFF
few | TRBD1 | TRBJ1-2 | TRBV7-2 | TGTGCCAGCAGCTCGATGACAGGGAACTATGGCTACACCTTC | CASSSMTGNYGYTF
few | TRBD1 | TRBJ1-2 | TRBV7-2 | TGTGCCAGCAGGAGGGGACAGGATGGCTACACCTTC | CASRRGQDGYTF
NA | TRBD1 | TRBJ2-7 | TRBV27 | TGTGCCAGCAGGCGCCGGACAGGGGGCTACGAGCAGTACTTC | CASRRRTGGYEQYF
NA | NA | TRBJ1-5 | TRBV27 | TGTGCCAGCAGTCCAAAGGGGCTTAGGGGGGACCAGCATTTT | CASSPKGLRGDQHF
NA | NA | TRBJ2-7 | TRBV5-1 | TGCGCCAGCAGCGGCGAATATCAGGGGACCCCCCCTGACGAGCAGTACTTC | CASSGEYQGTPPDEQYF
NA | NA | TRBJ2-4 | TRBV20-1 | TGCAGTGCTAGAGATCCAGTTTTAGCCAAAAACATTCAGTACTTC | CSARDPVLAKNIQYF
NA | NA | TRBJ1-5 | TRBV4-2 | TGTGCCGGCAGCCAAGAAAGCCGGGCGAACAATCAGCCCCAGCATTTT | CAGSQESRANNQPQHF
NA | NA | TRBJ1-1 | TRBV10-3 | TGTGCCATCGGTGAGTTACCCCGGGTGGGGGCCACTGAAGCTTTCTTT | CAIGELPRVGATEAFF
few | NA | TRBJ2-1 | TRBV20-1 | TGCAGTGCTAGACAACGGGGAGCCTACAATGAGCAGTTCTTC | CSARQRGAYNEQFF
NA | TRBD2 | TRBJ2-4 | TRBV13 | TGTGCCAGCGGGACCGGGAGGGCAAACATTCAGTACTTC | CASGTGRANIQYF
NA | TRBD2 | TRBJ2-7 | TRBV20-1 | TGCAGTGCTCCCAAACCCGGGGGGGCCTCATACGAGCAGTACTTC | CSAPKPGGASYEQYF
many | TRBD1 | TRBJ2-7 | TRBV12-3/TRBV12-4 | TGTGCCAGCAGTTTAAGACAGGGCAGCTCCTACGAGCAGTACTTC | CASSLRQGSSYEQYF
NA | TRBD2 | TRBJ2-5 | TRBV2 | TGTGCCAGCAGAAGGCGGGAGGGCCCTCGGGAGACCCAGTACTTC | CASRRREGPRETQYF
NA | NA | TRBJ1-6 | TRBV6-2/TRBV6-3 | TGTGCCAGCAGTTACTCCGACAGCTCCTATAATTCACCCCTCCACTTT | CASSYSDSSYNSPLHF
NA | TRBD1 | TRBJ2-7 | TRBV12-3/TRBV12-4 | TGTGCCAGCAGTTTAAAGGGAGCCAGGGGGCGTCCCACCTACAATGAGCAGTACTTC | CASSLKGARGRPTYNEQYF
NA | NA | TRBJ1-2 | TRBV7-2 | TGTGCCAGCAGCGTAGATCCGGAACGTGGCTACACCTTC | CASSVDPERGYTF
few | NA | TRBJ1-1 | TRBV6-2/TRBV6-3 | TGTGCCAGCAGTTACGGCAGCGCAACCCAAGAAGCTTTCTTT | CASSYGSATQEAFF
NA | NA | TRBJ1-6 | TRBV2 | TGTGCCAGCACTGCACTCGAATGGGGTGGAGGCTATAATTCACCCCTCCACTTT | CASTALEWGGGYNSPLHF
NA | TRBD2 | TRBJ2-7 | TRBV20-1 | TGCAGTGCTCGGGGGGATCCATCCTACAATGAGCAGTACTTC | CSARGDPSYNEQYF
few | NA | TRBJ2-7 | TRBV7-8 | TGTGCCAGCAGCTCCAACGGGGCCGCCTACGAGCAGTACTTC | CASSSNGAAYEQYF
many | NA | TRBJ1-5 | TRBV20-1 | TGCAGTGCTAGAGGGGGTCTCATGCCCCAGCATTTT | CSARGGLMPQHF
few | TRBD1 | TRBJ2-5 | TRBV7-6 | TGTGCCAGCAGCTTAGTGGGGGAAAGGGGGCGAGAGACCCAGTACTTC | CASSLVGERGRETQYF
many | NA | TRBJ1-4 | TRBV6-5 | TGTGCCAGCAGTTACTCAGGGCAGGGGCCAACTAATGAAAAACTGTTTTTT | CASSYSGQGPTNEKLFF
NA | NA | TRBJ1-2 | TRBV27 | TGTGCCAGCAGTGTATGGGCCGACTATGGCTACACCTTC | CASSVWADYGYTF
NA | TRBD1 | TRBJ1-6 | TRBV11-2 | TGTGCCAGCAGCCCCAGACAGGGTAGTTCACCCCTCCACTTT | CASSPRQGSSPLHF
NA | NA | TRBJ1-2 | TRBV7-9 | TGTGCCAGCAGCTCGCCGGGACGAAACTATGGCTACACCTTC | CASSSPGRNYGYTF
once | NA | TRBJ2-3 | TRBV20-1 | TGCAGTGCTCCCCGTGTCCGGGATCTCACAGATACGCAGTATTTT | CSAPRVRDLTDTQYF
many | NA | TRBJ2-1 | TRBV20-1 | TGCAGTGCTAGAGGGGTAGCGGACCTCTACAATGAGCAGTTCTTC | CSARGVADLYNEQFF
few | TRBD1 | TRBJ2-3 | TRBV20-1 | TGCAGTGCCCAGGACAGGGGATGGGATACGCAGTATTTT | CSAQDRGWDTQYF
NA | NA | TRBJ2-7 | TRBV27 | TGTGCCAGCAGTTTATTTTCCAGCGGTACCTACGAGCAGTACTTC | CASSLFSSGTYEQYF
NA | TRBD2 | TRBJ2-3 | TRBV20-1 | TGCAGTGCTAGAGATCAACCGGTAGCGGGGGCCCCCGTTCTCGCAGATACGCAGTATTTT | CSARDQPVAGAPVLADTQYF
many | NA | TRBJ2-7 | TRBV29-1 | TGCAGCGTTGACGATCAAGGCGAGCAGTACTTC | CSVDDQGEQYF
NA | NA | TRBJ2-1 | TRBV7-2 | TGTGCCAGCAGCTTAGGACAGGAGGTCAATGAGCAGTTCTTC | CASSLGQEVNEQFF
NA | NA | TRBJ2-1 | TRBV2 | TGTGCCAGCAGTGTTGACAGTACCGGGAATGAGCAGTTCTTC | CASSVDSTGNEQFF
NA | TRBD1 | TRBJ2-1 | TRBV5-1 | TGCGCCAGCCCGGGACAGGACTACAATGAGCAGTTCTTC | CASPGQDYNEQFF
many | NA | TRBJ2-3 | TRBV20-1 | TGCAGTGCTGATTCGGGGGGCCCCACAGATACGCAGTATTTT | CSADSGGPTDTQYF
NA | NA | TRBJ2-7 | TRBV7-9 | TGTGCCAGCAGCTTGGGACAATTCGAGCAGTACTTC | CASSLGQFEQYF
NA | TRBD2 | TRBJ2-7 | TRBV3-1 | TGTGCCAGCAGCCCCCGACTAGCGGGGGCCCCCTACGAGCAGTACTTC | CASSPRLAGAPYEQYF
many | NA | TRBJ2-7 | TRBV5-1 | TGCGCCAGCAGTTGGGAAAGCTCCTACGAGCAGTACTTC | CASSWESSYEQYF
NA | NA | TRBJ1-2 | TRBV7-9 | TGTGCCAGCAGCCGCGGACCTGCATGGGGCTACACCTTC | CASSRGPAWGYTF
many | NA | TRBJ2-7 | TRBV7-2 | TGTGCCAGCAGCTCACAGGGGGGGGGCTACGAGCAGTACTTC | CASSSQGGGYEQYF
NA | TRBD2 | TRBJ2-3 | TRBV20-1 | TGCAGTGCTACCTCCTCGGGGGGAACAAGTCTAACGGATACGCAGTATTTT | CSATSSGGTSLTDTQYF
NA | TRBD2 | TRBJ2-3 | TRBV2 | TGTGCCAGCACCCCGGGACTAGCGGGCACAGATACGCAGTATTTT | CASTPGLAGTDTQYF
many | NA | TRBJ2-1 | TRBV30 | TGTGCCTGGAGTGCGGGGGCCCACAATGAGCAGTTCTTC | CAWSAGAHNEQFF
few | TRBD1 | TRBJ2-7 | TRBV3-1 | TGTGCCAGCAGCCCCAACCCTGGGGACAGGGGTTACGAGCAGTACTTC | CASSPNPGDRGYEQYF
NA | NA | TRBJ2-7 | TRBV7-2 | TGTGCCAGCAGCGAGGGACCCCGCTACGAGCAGTACTTC | CASSEGPRYEQYF
NA | NA | TRBJ2-3 | TRBV6-5 | TGTGCCAGCAGCCCGGGACCAGCGTCAGTAGCGCAGTATTTT | CASSPGPASVAQYF
NA | TRBD1 | TRBJ2-3 | TRBV5-6 | TGTGCCAGCAGCTTTGGGCAGGGGGCAGCTAGCACAGATACGCAGTATTTT | CASSFGQGAASTDTQYF
few | NA | TRBJ1-1 | TRBV20-1 | TGCAGTGCTAGCGGCAAAAAAGGGAGCAGATCTGAAGCTTTCTTT | CSASGKKGSRSEAFF
few | NA | TRBJ1-1 | TRBV9 | TGTGCCAGCAGCGTAGGCTCGCGGGAGGAAGCTTTCTTT | CASSVGSREEAFF
many | NA | TRBJ1-2 | TRBV12-3/TRBV12-4 | TGTGCCAGCAGTACTGTGCAGGGAGACTATGGCTACACCTTC | CASSTVQGDYGYTF
few | NA | TRBJ2-2 | TRBV6-5 | TGTGCCAGCAGACAGGACAGACCGAACACCGGGGAGCTGTTTTTT | CASRQDRPNTGELFF